A selection of T cell receptor beta chains follows, all from one sample in a study of blood T cell repertoires in COVID-19. The method was immunoSEQ multiplex PCR; TCRdb's version includes in-frame clones alone and lacks a portion of them. The sample records about 280,000 clones, 85% being singletons. Sequences were obtained from PBMCs or T cells enriched from blood (not recorded which). Every receptor here comes from a woman between 45 and 60 years old who had recovered from COVID-19. Each CDR3 is given with its conserved first and last residue. Each record gives: J gene, CDR3 length, clone size, D gene, V gene, CDR3 DNA, CDR3 protein. D genes are given only for firm matches. Clone size is not always given. Where it is, it says once, few, many or a class for expanded clones.

>TRBJ1-3|16|.|.|TRBV5-4
TGTGCCAGCAGCCTCTCAACCCGGGGAGGTGGAAACACCATATATTTT
CASSLSTRGGGNTIYF
>TRBJ2-7|14|.|TRBD1|TRBV7-7
TGTGCCAGCAGCGTTGGGGACAGGGGTTACGAGCAGTACTTC
CASSVGDRGYEQYF
>TRBJ1-1|14|few|.|TRBV7-3
TGTGCCAGCAGCGCGGGACTCCAGAACACTGAAGCTTTCTTT
CASSAGLQNTEAFF
>TRBJ2-3|17|.|.|TRBV19
TGTGCCAGTAACCAACGGCCCTACGGGGGGCGCACAGATACGCAGTATTTT
CASNQRPYGGRTDTQYF
>TRBJ1-5|15|once|.|TRBV5-6
TGTGCCAGCAGCTACACCACCAGGGGCAATCAGCCCCAGCATTTT
CASSYTTRGNQPQHF
>TRBJ1-1|12|.|.|TRBV10-3
TGTGCCACCAGGGGCGGGGACACTGAAGCTTTCTTT
CATRGGDTEAFF
>TRBJ1-6|13|.|.|TRBV14
TGTGCCAGCAGCCAAATCGGGAATTCACCCCTCCACTTT
CASSQIGNSPLHF
>TRBJ2-2|17|.|.|TRBV7-9
TGTGCCAGCAGCCAGAGCCTGAGACACCAGAACACCGGGGAGCTGTTTTTT
CASSQSLRHQNTGELFF
>TRBJ2-6|15|.|.|TRBV9
TGTGCCAGCAGCCCCAGGGGAAGTGGGGCCAACGTCCTGACTTTC
CASSPRGSGANVLTF
>TRBJ1-4|15|.|.|TRBV5-6
TGTGCCAGCAGCTTCCGGGAACAGACTAATGAAAAACTGTTTTTT
CASSFREQTNEKLFF
>TRBJ2-2|14|few|TRBD2|TRBV4-2
TGTGCCACCGAGCGGGAGTGGAACACCGGGGAGCTGTTTTTT
CATEREWNTGELFF
>TRBJ1-5|18|.|TRBD1|TRBV12-5
TGTGCTAGTGGCTCGGGACAGGGGGGATCTCCTAGCAATCAGCCCCAGCATTTT
CASGSGQGGSPSNQPQHF
>TRBJ1-4|14|.|TRBD1|TRBV14
TGTGCCAGCAGCCCCCAGGGGGAATATGAAAAACTGTTTTTT
CASSPQGEYEKLFF
>TRBJ1-6|14|.|.|TRBV28
TGTGCCAGCAGTTTGGAGGGGCGCAATTCACCCCTCCACTTT
CASSLEGRNSPLHF
>TRBJ2-1|13|.|.|TRBV18
TGTGCCAGTATCTCGGGGAGCTTGAATGAGCAGTTCTTC
CASISGSLNEQFF
>TRBJ2-1|16|.|.|TRBV21-1
TGTGCCAGCAGCAAAGCGAAGACTAGCGGGAGGGCCGAAGAGTTCTTC
CASSKAKTSGRAEEFF
>TRBJ2-5|13|.|.|TRBV27
TGTGCCAGCAGTTTATGGCCAGAAGAGACCCAGTACTTC
CASSLWPEETQYF
>TRBJ2-5|15|.|.|TRBV5-6
TGTGCCAGCAGCTTGCGGAGGGGCCGCGGGAAGACCCAGTACTTC
CASSLRRGRGKTQYF
>TRBJ2-7|17|.|.|TRBV3-1/TRBV3-2
TGTGCCAGCAGCCAAGAAGGGTCGGCTAGCCTAAGGGACGAGCAGTACTTC
CASSQEGSASLRDEQYF
>TRBJ1-5|12|.|.|TRBV19
TGTGCCAGTAGGATGAGGAATCAGCCCCAGCATTTT
CASRMRNQPQHF
>TRBJ1-1|14|.|.|TRBV18
TGTGCCAGCTCACCTCTCACAAGGAACACTGAAGCTTTCTTT
CASSPLTRNTEAFF
>TRBJ2-2|14|.|TRBD1|TRBV2
TGTGCCACTATACAGGGGGCCGGCACCGGGGAGCTGTTTTTT
CATIQGAGTGELFF
>TRBJ2-2|14|.|TRBD1|TRBV5-1
TGCGCCAGCAGCCTGGAACAGGGGACCGGGGAGCTGTTTTTT
CASSLEQGTGELFF
>TRBJ1-4|14|.|.|TRBV30
TGTGCCTGGAGTGGTTATGAGGCGAATGAAAAACTGTTTTTT
CAWSGYEANEKLFF
>TRBJ2-1|15|.|.|TRBV6-2/TRBV6-3
TGTGCCAGCAGTTACAGGGGCGGGAATGGGAATGAGCAGTTCTTC
CASSYRGGNGNEQFF
>TRBJ2-3|17|.|TRBD1|TRBV18
TGTGCCAGCTCTCTTAACGGACAGGGGGCGAGCACAGATACGCAGTATTTT
CASSLNGQGASTDTQYF
>TRBJ2-5|12|.|.|TRBV29-1
TGCAGCGTGGAAGCGGGTTATGAGACCCAGTACTTC
CSVEAGYETQYF
>TRBJ1-3|14|.|.|TRBV30
TGTGCCCTTAGGAGATCAAACTCTGGAAACACCATATATTTT
CALRRSNSGNTIYF
>TRBJ2-7|12|.|.|TRBV21-1
TGTGCCAGCCCCAAGGGGCGGAACGAGCAGTACTTC
CASPKGRNEQYF
>TRBJ2-3|20|.|.|TRBV4-2
TGTGCCAGCAGCCAAGAACCAATGCAACCCAGAGGAAGGAGCACAGATACGCAGTATTTT
CASSQEPMQPRGRSTDTQYF
>TRBJ1-2|13|.|.|TRBV7-9
TGTGCCAGCAGCCCCCAGTCTAACTATGGCTACACCTTC
CASSPQSNYGYTF
>TRBJ1-6|17|.|TRBD1|TRBV5-1
TGCGCCAGCAGCCGGAGAGAGGGACAGGGGGATAATTCACCCCTCCACTTT
CASSRREGQGDNSPLHF